The clone carrying this TCR beta chain was observed a few times. The repertoire was sequenced with immunoSEQ multiplex PCR; TCRdb's copy has only in-frame clones and lacks some. The data show 80,000 to 100,000 clones, with 91% seen just once and 1.5% to 2% held by the top ten. V lost 7 bases and J lost 7, with 17 bases in between. Germline values: CDR1 MDHEN, CDR2 SYDVKM. This CDR3 is 15 amino acids long. The record originates from a study of T cell changes during pregnancy in multiple sclerosis. The specimen was peripheral blood, collected after pregnancy. The chain couples TRBV28 to TRBJ1-6, with D possibly matching TRBD1 (5 bases). The origin of this receptor is a female donor in good health, enrolled as a control in a pregnancy study. The CDR3: CASTQTRDLNSPLHF. DNA of the CDR3: TGTGCCAGCACCCAAACCCGGGACTTAAATTCACCCCTCCACTTT. The full variable domain, in which reference TRBV28 and TRBJ1-6 provide the parts outside the CDR3, is DVKVTQSSRYLVKRTGEKVFLECVQDMDHENMFWYRQDPGLGLRLIYFSYDVKMKEKGDIPEGYSVSREKKERFSLILESASTNQTSMYLCASTQTRDLNSPLHFGNGTRLTVT.